This entry lists 31 T cell receptor beta chains sequenced from one sample in a study of T cells after yellow fever vaccination. TCRdb itself ran the 5' RACE reads through MiXCR, one entry per CDR3 protein. The table records about 340,000 distinct CDR3 sequences, approximately 12% of them present only once. This specimen was CD4+ T cells sorted from PBMCs, taken 15 days after the yellow fever booster vaccination. The origin of the receptors is a man aged 18 to 35 who received the YFV17D yellow fever vaccine.

This clonotype appeared a few times. The chain has TRBV6-2 or TRBV6-3 and TRBJ2-7; the match to TRBD2 covers 13 bases. Looked up from germline, CDR1 is MNHEY and CDR2 is SVGEGT. The CDR3 runs 14 residues. V lost 5 bases, J lost 6 bases, and 4 bases stayed unmatched. The CDR3 DNA follows: TGTGCCAGCAGTCAGACTAGCGGGGGGCCCGAGCAGTACGTC. This gives the protein CASSQTSGGPEQYV.

The rearrangement joins TRBV7-2 to TRBJ1-5; D not resolved. Trimming took 6 bases from V and 5 from J, leaving 17 bases between them. Germline V gene data show CDR1 as SGHTA and CDR2 as FQGNSA. The CDR3 loop spans 15 amino acids. CDR3 loop: CASRSTPGRYQPQHF. In DNA, the CDR3 is TGTGCCAGCAGATCTACTCCCGGACGGTATCAGCCCCAGCATTTT.

The V gene is TRBV12-3 or TRBV12-4, the J gene TRBJ2-1; D ambiguous. This CDR3 is 15 amino acids long. Trimming took 5 bases from V and 3 from J, leaving 14 bases between them. CDR3 protein: CASSEWLFDYNEQFF. For the CDR3, the DNA is TGTGCCAGCAGTGAGTGGCTGTTTGACTACAATGAGCAGTTCTTC.

This clonotype was seen more than once but under ten times. Written as DNA, the CDR3 is TGTGCCAGCTCCCCCGACCGGTACGAGCAGTACGTC. Its translation: CASSPDRYEQYV. V gene TRBV18 combines with J gene TRBJ2-7; D remains unclear. Germline V gene lookup returns CDR1 KGHSH and CDR2 LQKENI. V lost 6 bases to trimming and J lost 4 bases, with 10 bases between them. CDR3 length: 12 amino acids.

The rearrangement joins TRBV10-3 to TRBJ2-5; 7 bases are a match to TRBD2. This CDR3 is built from 13 residues. The germline V gene has CDR1 ENHRY and CDR2 SYGVKD. Trimming removed 10 bases from V and 2 bases from J; junction bases left unmatched: 7. The CDR3 protein is CATRTGGQETQYF. In nucleotides, the CDR3 is TGTGCCACCCGAACGGGGGGACAAGAGACCCAGTACTTC.

This chain connects TRBV7-2 to TRBJ2-5, with unresolved D. The CDR3 contains 13 residues. Trimming took 7 bases from V and 5 from J, leaving 14 bases between them. Germline V gives CDR1 SGHTA, CDR2 FQGNSA. This CDR3 reads CASTLWGRETQYF. CDR3 DNA: TGTGCCAGCACCCTATGGGGTCGGGAGACCCAGTACTTC.

This sequence joins TRBV12-3 or TRBV12-4 and TRBJ1-6; no clear D gene. Trimming left V 2 bases short and J 10 bases short, with 9 bases between. This CDR3 spans 13 amino acids. CDR3: CASSLNSGSPLHF. The CDR3 DNA follows: TGTGCCAGCAGTTTAAATAGTGGGTCACCCCTCCACTTT.

J is TRBJ2-2 and V is TRBV7-2, with 7 bases lining up with TRBD2. After removal of 4 bases from V and 2 bases from J, the junction contained 1 base not matched to a gene. CDR3 length: 14 residues. Per germline, CDR1 SGHTA and CDR2 FQGNSA. The CDR3 here is CASSWDYNTGELFF. DNA of the CDR3: TGTGCCAGCAGCTGGGACTACAACACCGGGGAGCTGTTTTTT. Drawing the rest from reference TRBV7-2 and TRBJ2-2, the complete variable domain is GAGVSQSPSNKVTEKGKDVELRCDPISGHTALYWYRQSLGQGLEFLIYFQGNSAPDKSGLPSDRFSAERTGGSVSTLTIQRTQQEDSAVYLCASSWDYNTGELFFGEGSRLTVL.

V is TRBV28 and J is TRBJ1-2; D is possibly TRBD1 (5 bases). The CDR3 has 14 amino acids. V lost 6 bases and J 1 base, leaving 12 bases between the germline ends. CDR1 and CDR2 from the germline V gene are MDHEN and SYDVKM. Here the CDR3 DNA reads TGTGCCAGCAGAACTCCAGGGAATAACTATGGCTACACCTTC. This encodes CASRTPGNNYGYTF.

This rearrangement joins TRBV5-1 to TRBJ1-2; D unclear. This CDR3 has 15 residues. Germline V CDR1 and CDR2: SGHRS, YFSETQ. V dropped 0 bases and J dropped 3 bases, with 12 bases sitting between them. DNA of the CDR3: TGCGCCAGCAGCTTGGACACCCCTTTGGACTATGGCTACACCTTC. This translates into CASSLDTPLDYGYTF.

The J gene is TRBJ2-3, the V gene TRBV3-1; no reliable D call. Germline V CDR1 and CDR2: LGHDT, YNNKEL (reference sequence). The CDR3 length is 13 residues. With 4 bases removed from V and 4 bases from J, the gap between germline ends came to 9 bases. The CDR3 DNA reads as TGTGCCAGCAGCCGGGATGGGCCAGATACGCAGTATTTT. It translates to CASSRDGPDTQYF.

This clonotype occurred a few times. The chain carries TRBV7-3 and TRBJ2-3; D gene ambiguous. The germline V gene has CDR1 SGHTA and CDR2 FQGTGA. The V end was cut by 1 base, the J end by 2 bases, with 7 bases between. The CDR3 extends over 14 amino acids. This CDR3 reads CASSLSGITDTQYF. The DNA of the CDR3 is TGTGCCAGCAGCTTAAGCGGCATCACAGATACGCAGTATTTT.

This chain joins TRBV5-1 and TRBJ2-7; 11 nucleotides line up with TRBD1. Trimming cost V 7 bases and J 4 bases; bases outside gene matches: 7. The CDR3 extends over 14 amino acids. CDR1 and CDR2 from the germline V gene are SGHRS and YFSETQ. The CDR3 is CASVGGQGEYEQYF. As DNA, the CDR3 is TGCGCCAGCGTCGGGGGACAGGGGGAATACGAGCAGTACTTC.

This clonotype was seen more than once but under ten times. The rearrangement uses TRBV28 and TRBJ1-2; 8 bases agree with TRBD1. CDR3 length: 13 residues. Germline assignment: CDR1 MDHEN and CDR2 SYDVKM. The V gene end was trimmed by 6 bases and the J gene end by 4 bases; junction bases not matched to a gene: 4. The CDR3 sequence: CASRPTGGYGYTF. CDR3 nucleotide sequence: TGTGCCAGCAGGCCTACAGGGGGCTATGGCTACACCTTC.

The chain combines TRBV6-5 with TRBJ2-2; D is unclear. The CDR3 is made up of 15 amino acids. Germline V gene sequence: CDR1 MNHEY, CDR2 SVGAGI. V lost 4 bases, J lost 2 bases, and 11 bases lay in between. CDR3 region: CASSFRQHNTGELFF. The DNA for the CDR3 is TGTGCCAGCAGTTTCAGGCAGCATAACACCGGGGAGCTGTTTTTT.

The chain couples TRBV5-5 to TRBJ2-2; the D is unclear. Trimming shortened V by 1 base and J by 1 base, and 11 bases separated the two germline ends. Per germline, CDR1 SGHKS and CDR2 YYEKEE (reference sequence). There are 16 residues in the CDR3. The CDR3 protein is CASSLYPALNTGELFF. CDR3 sequence (DNA): TGTGCCAGCAGCTTGTATCCGGCCTTGAACACCGGGGAGCTGTTTTTT.

The genes are TRBV5-6 and TRBJ2-2; 7 positions agree with TRBD1. This CDR3 region has 15 residues. V trimming: 2 bases; J trimming: 5 bases; junction bases outside the gene matches: 6. Per the germline V gene, CDR1 is SGHDT and CDR2 is YYEEEE. The CDR3 loop is CASSLQGPRTGELFF. Written as DNA, the CDR3 is TGTGCCAGCAGCTTACAGGGGCCCCGGACCGGGGAGCTGTTTTTT.

The chain carries TRBV4-1 and TRBJ1-1; perhaps TRBD1 as D (5 bases). Trimming pared 1 base from V and 4 bases from J, leaving 13 bases between. CDR3 length equals 15 residues. Germline V gene data show CDR1 as MGHRA and CDR2 as YSYEKL. CDR3 loop: CASSQAGTRRTEAFF. CDR3 in DNA: TGCGCCAGCAGCCAAGCCGGGACCCGGCGCACTGAAGCTTTCTTT.

This clonotype showed up just a few times. CDR3 in amino acids: CASSLVLTSYNEQFF. The DNA for the CDR3 is TGCGCCAGCAGCTTGGTTCTAACCTCTTACAATGAGCAGTTCTTC. This chain connects TRBV5-1 to TRBJ2-1; D is ambiguous. Germline CDR1 reads SGHRS; CDR2 reads YFSETQ. V lost 0 bases and J lost 4, with 11 bases in between. This CDR3 has 15 residues.

This clonotype was observed many times. The chain carries TRBV3-1 and TRBJ2-7; D is ambiguous. The CDR3 loop spans 12 amino acids. The ends were cut back, 1 base at V and 4 bases at J, with 5 bases in the middle. From germline, CDR1 is LGHDT and CDR2 YNNKEL (reference sequence). The CDR3 sequence is CASSQGEYEQYV. The CDR3 nucleotides read TGTGCCAGCAGCCAAGGTGAATACGAGCAGTACGTC.

There are a few counts of this clonotype. The chain couples TRBV15 to TRBJ2-7; no definite D call. Trimming removed 0 bases from V and 6 bases from J, with 9 bases in between. Germline V CDR1 and CDR2: LNHNV, YYDKDF (reference sequence). This CDR3 comprises 13 residues. For the CDR3, the DNA is TGTGCCACCAGCAGAGAAATGGAAAGCGAGCAGTACGTC. Residues: CATSREMESEQYV.

The chain links TRBV7-6 to TRBJ1-5; D is undetermined. Trimming removed 8 bases at V and 3 bases at J, with 8 bases between. The CDR3 is 12 residues long. CDR1 is SGHVS and CDR2 is FNYEAQ in the germline V gene. The CDR3 is CASSPLNQPQHF. CDR3 nucleotide sequence: TGTGCCAGCTCACCTCTCAATCAGCCCCAGCATTTT. Full variable domain (missing parts from reference TRBV7-6 and TRBJ1-5): GAGVSQSPRYKVTKRGQDVALRCDPISGHVSLYWYRQALGQGPEFLTYFNYEAQQDKSGLPNDRFSAERPEGSISTLTIQRTEQRDSAMYRCASSPLNQPQHFGDGTRLSIL.

The gene calls are TRBV6-1 and TRBJ1-4, with 7 bases fitting TRBD1. J lost 1 base, V lost 5 bases, and 10 bases had no gene match. Germline lookup yields CDR1 MNHNS and CDR2 SASEGT. CDR3 length: 17 amino acids. CDR3 nucleotide sequence: TGTGCCAGCAGTTTCCGACAGGGTCCAGGAACTAATGAAAAACTGTTTTTT. It specifies CASSFRQGPGTNEKLFF.

This clonotype was picked up a small number of times. The genes are TRBV2 and TRBJ2-2; D might be TRBD2 (6 bases). Trimming pared 6 bases from V and 1 base from J, leaving 12 bases between. Germline loops: CDR1 SNHLY, CDR2 FYNNEI. This CDR3 is built from 15 residues. The CDR3 is CASRSGLRNTGELFF. CDR3 nucleotides: TGTGCCAGCAGATCGGGACTCCGGAACACCGGGGAGCTGTTTTTT.

In its sample, this clonotype was seen a few times. The rearrangement uses TRBV23-1 and TRBJ1-5; 10 bases agree with TRBD1. TRBV23-1 is identified as an open reading frame with a role that is uncertain. J gave up 5 bases and V 3 bases, and 4 bases lay outside the gene matches. The CDR3 runs 15 residues. The CDR3 region has the DNA TGCGCCAGCAGTCACATGGACAGGGGGGATCAGCCCCAGCATTTT. This translates into CASSHMDRGDQPQHF.

Only a few counts were recorded for this clonotype. This chain joins TRBV5-5 and TRBJ2-1; D not certain. The V end was cut by 1 base, the J end by 0 bases, with 5 bases between. There are 14 residues in the CDR3. The germline V gene has CDR1 SGHKS and CDR2 YYEKEE (reference sequence). CDR3 residues: CASSLWSSYNEQFF. The DNA for the CDR3 is TGTGCCAGCAGCTTGTGGAGCTCCTACAATGAGCAGTTCTTC.

This CDR3 reads CASSLAASGGLQETQYF. CDR3 DNA sequence: TGCGCCAGCAGCTTGGCTGCTAGCGGGGGACTCCAAGAGACCCAGTACTTC. This chain uses TRBV5-1 with TRBJ2-5; 10 bases match TRBD2. This CDR3 contains 17 residues. Germline assignment: CDR1 SGHRS and CDR2 YFSETQ. V gave up 0 bases and J gave up 1 base; unmatched junction bases: 6. The entire variable domain, with the rest obtained from reference TRBV5-1 and TRBJ2-5, is as follows: KAGVTQTPRYLIKTRGQQVTLSCSPISGHRSVSWYQQTPGQGLQFLFEYFSETQRNKGNFPGRFSGRQFSNSRSEMNVSTLELGDSALYLCASSLAASGGLQETQYFGPGTRLLVL.

Here the CDR3 reads CSLNRGRSGELFF. The CDR3 DNA is TGCAGCCTTAACAGGGGGAGGTCCGGGGAGCTGTTTTTT. V is TRBV29-1 and J is TRBJ2-2; 8 nucleotides align to TRBD1. The germline V gene encodes CDR1 SQVTM and CDR2 ANQGSEA. The CDR3 is 13 amino acids. V shed 8 bases and J 6 bases; nucleotides not matched to a gene: 8.

This clonotype was counted many times. CDR3 sequence (DNA): TGTGCCAGCAGTGGACCCGGGGGAACCACCGGGGAGCTGTTTTTT. Encoded protein: CASSGPGGTTGELFF. This chain uses TRBV12-3 or TRBV12-4 with TRBJ2-2; D perhaps matches TRBD2 (6 bases). The germline V and J ends were trimmed by 5 bases and 4 bases, with 14 bases remaining between them. This CDR3 is built from 15 residues.

The rearrangement links TRBV2 to TRBJ2-5; D possibly matches TRBD1 or TRBD2 (5 bases each). The germline V gene encodes CDR1 SNHLY and CDR2 FYNNEI. V dropped 5 bases and J dropped 7 bases, with 14 bases sitting between them. This CDR3 spans 13 amino acids. CDR3 sequence reads: CASSLGTIRTQYF. In nucleotides, the CDR3 is TGTGCCAGCAGTCTTGGGACCATCCGGACCCAGTACTTC.

The chain recombines TRBV7-8 with TRBJ2-2; 7 bases map to TRBD1. This CDR3 is built from 15 residues. Germline V CDR1 and CDR2: SGHVS, FQNEAQ. With 2 bases clipped from V and 1 base from J, the junction kept 1 base outside the gene matches. CDR3 sequence: CASSLYRGNTGELFF. CDR3 sequence (DNA): TGTGCCAGCAGCTTATACAGGGGGAACACCGGGGAGCTGTTTTTT.